These T cell receptor beta chains were read from a single sample in a study of T cell responses to AZD1222 COVID-19 vaccine. The data were produced by immunoSEQ multiplex PCR, yet TCRdb's version contains in-frame clones alone and is incomplete. The table records under 150,000 clones, 80% to 90% of them present only once. The sample was peripheral blood, taken 28 days after the second AZD1222 dose. These receptors came from an adult who received the AZD1222 COVID-19 vaccine. Each CDR3 is given with its conserved first and last residue. The D gene is left open where the match is weak. Size tells how often a clone was seen (once, few, many) or the class of an expanded clone, and some rows leave it out.

- | TRBD1 | TRBJ1-5 | TRBV6-2/TRBV6-3 | TGTGCCAGCAGTACCCGGGACAGGGGTCAGCCCCAGCATTTT | CASSTRDRGQPQHF
- | TRBD1 | TRBJ2-6 | TRBV18 | TGTGCCAGCTCCCCCGGGGCAGGGGGAAACTCTGGGGCCAACGTCCTGACTTTC | CASSPGAGGNSGANVLTF
- | - | TRBJ1-1 | TRBV19 | TGTGCCAGTGCCCGCCCAGGGGCGCTGAACACTGAAGCTTTCTTT | CASARPGALNTEAFF
- | TRBD2 | TRBJ2-7 | TRBV4-1 | TGCGCCAGCAGCCGAACTAGCGGGAGCCCCTACGAGCAGTACTTC | CASSRTSGSPYEQYF
- | - | TRBJ2-3 | TRBV30 | TGTGCCTTAACAGGGATAAAGGATACGCAGTATTTT | CALTGIKDTQYF
- | - | TRBJ2-2 | TRBV28 | TGTGCCAGCAGCCGCAGACTCGGGGGCGGGGAGCTGTTTTTT | CASSRRLGGGELFF
- | TRBD1 | TRBJ1-4 | TRBV10-3 | TGTGCCACGCGGACAGGGGACGAAAAACTGTTTTTT | CATRTGDEKLFF
- | - | TRBJ1-3 | TRBV3-1/TRBV3-2 | TGTGCCAGCAGCCACCAACCCGGGGACACCATATATTTT | CASSHQPGDTIYF
- | TRBD1 | TRBJ1-5 | TRBV5-1 | TGCGCCAGCAGCCCGGACAGGGGGAGCCAGCCCCAGCATTTT | CASSPDRGSQPQHF
- | TRBD2 | TRBJ2-1 | TRBV5-4 | TGTGCCAGCAGCTTGGGACTAGCGGCTTACAATGAGCAGTTCTTC | CASSLGLAAYNEQFF
few | TRBD1 | TRBJ1-4 | TRBV3-1/TRBV3-2 | TGTGCCAGCAGCCAAGGACAGGGCTGGGAAAAACTGTTTTTT | CASSQGQGWEKLFF
- | TRBD2 | TRBJ2-1 | TRBV27 | TGTGCCAGCAGTTTTAGCGGGAGCTCCTACAATGAGCAGTTCTTC | CASSFSGSSYNEQFF
- | - | TRBJ1-1 | TRBV6-6 | TGTGCCAGCACAACAGAGGGCACTGAAGCTTTCTTT | CASTTEGTEAFF
- | - | TRBJ1-2 | TRBV29-1 | TGCAGCGTTGCGGAGGGGGACTATGGCTACACCTTC | CSVAEGDYGYTF
- | TRBD1 | TRBJ1-1 | TRBV6-1 | TGTGCCAGCCAAAGACAGGGCAACACTGAAGCTTTCTTT | CASQRQGNTEAFF
- | TRBD2 | TRBJ2-3 | TRBV28 | TGTGCCAGCAGTTTTCTAGCGGGAGGAGCAGATACGCAGTATTTT | CASSFLAGGADTQYF
- | - | TRBJ1-1 | TRBV2 | TGTGCCAGCAGAAAGGGGCAGAGCACTGAAGCTTTCTTT | CASRKGQSTEAFF
- | - | TRBJ2-7 | TRBV4-1 | TGCGCCAGCAGCCAAGGAGATAGCGGATACGAGCAGTACTTC | CASSQGDSGYEQYF
- | TRBD2 | TRBJ2-1 | TRBV3-1/TRBV3-2 | TGTGCCAGCAGCCAACTAGCGGGGGGCCTCGTCCACTACAATGAGCAGTTCTTC | CASSQLAGGLVHYNEQFF
- | - | TRBJ1-4 | TRBV4-1 | TGCGCCAGCAGCCAAGTCCCCAGGGTTGGTGAAAAACTGTTTTTT | CASSQVPRVGEKLFF
few | - | TRBJ1-5 | TRBV20-1 | TGCAGTGCTAGTCAAGTTTTGAGCAATCAGCCCCAGCATTTT | CSASQVLSNQPQHF
- | - | TRBJ2-3 | TRBV4-1 | TGCGCCAGCAGCCAAGGGGGGGGACAGTCCACAGATACGCAGTATTTT | CASSQGGGQSTDTQYF
- | - | TRBJ1-4 | TRBV7-2 | TGTGCCAGCAGCTTTACAGGGAATGAAAAACTGTTTTTT | CASSFTGNEKLFF
once | TRBD1 | TRBJ1-2 | TRBV19 | TGTGCCAGTAGTATCCCGACAGGGCAACTCTATGGCTACACCTTC | CASSIPTGQLYGYTF
- | - | TRBJ2-7 | TRBV19 | TGTGCCAGTAGGGTCGGGAGCTCCTACGAGCAGTACTTC | CASRVGSSYEQYF
- | - | TRBJ2-1 | TRBV5-6 | TGTGCCAGCACCCCCGGGATTGGGGAAAAGCAGTTCTTC | CASTPGIGEKQFF
- | TRBD1 | TRBJ2-7 | TRBV5-1 | TGCGCCAGCAGCTTGGCCGGTGTTGGGACAGGAGGTGGCGAGCAGTACTTC | CASSLAGVGTGGGEQYF
- | TRBD2 | TRBJ2-7 | TRBV30 | TGTGCCTGGAGTGTACTGGGGGGTAGCGGGACCTACGAGCAGTACTTC | CAWSVLGGSGTYEQYF
- | TRBD1 | TRBJ1-1 | TRBV20-1 | TGCAGTGCTAGTGCGTACAGGGGGCACAACACTGAAGCTTTCTTT | CSASAYRGHNTEAFF
few | - | TRBJ2-7 | TRBV4-2 | TGTGCCAGCAGCCCAGCAATCCAGGGCTACGAGCAGTACTTC | CASSPAIQGYEQYF
- | - | TRBJ1-2 | TRBV29-1 | TGCAGCCAAAAGAACGGGCCAGGGTCCCTCTATGGCTACACCTTC | CSQKNGPGSLYGYTF
- | TRBD1 | TRBJ2-1 | TRBV6-4 | TGTGCCAGCAGTGACGTCCGGGACAGCCTCTTC | CASSDVRDSLF
- | - | TRBJ2-2 | TRBV9 | TGTGCCAGCAGCGCCGCCTTCACCGGGGAGCTGTTTTTT | CASSAAFTGELFF
- | TRBD2 | TRBJ2-1 | TRBV7-9 | TGTGCCAGCAGCCCCGCGGTAGCGGGGGGTAATGAGCAGTTCTTC | CASSPAVAGGNEQFF
- | - | TRBJ2-3 | TRBV18 | TGTGCCAGCTCACCACGGTCCAGGGGGGGTGCAGATACGCAGTATTTT | CASSPRSRGGADTQYF
- | - | TRBJ2-1 | TRBV6-5 | TGTGCCAGCAGTTACACGCTAGCGTATTACAATGAGCAGTTCTTC | CASSYTLAYYNEQFF
once | - | TRBJ1-1 | TRBV6-5 | TGTGCCAGCAGCCCGGGCACTGAAGCTTTCTTT | CASSPGTEAFF
- | TRBD1 | TRBJ1-6 | TRBV18 | TGTGCCAGCTCACCGGGGACAGGGGGTGACTCACCCCTCCACTTT | CASSPGTGGDSPLHF
- | TRBD1 | TRBJ1-5 | TRBV30 | TGTGCCTGGTCCGGGACAGGGGTCCAGCCCCAGCATTTT | CAWSGTGVQPQHF
- | TRBD1 | TRBJ1-1 | TRBV19 | TGTGCCAGTAGTATAATAGGGACAGGTAGCTTATACACTGAAGCTTTCTTT | CASSIIGTGSLYTEAFF
- | TRBD2 | TRBJ2-7 | TRBV2 | TGTGCCACCCGTGAGGGCATAGGGAGGGTCTACGAGCAGTACTTC | CATREGIGRVYEQYF
- | - | TRBJ2-7 | TRBV6-2/TRBV6-3 | TGTGCCAGCAGTTACCCGACCGGCTACGAGCAGTACTTC | CASSYPTGYEQYF
- | - | TRBJ1-4 | TRBV7-9 | TGTGCCAGCAGCTGGGGGGCTAATGAAAAACTGTTTTTT | CASSWGANEKLFF
- | - | TRBJ1-2 | TRBV9 | TGTGCCAGCAGCGCCGGTGGGGGGGGAGACTATGGCTACACCTTC | CASSAGGGGDYGYTF
- | - | TRBJ2-1 | TRBV19 | TGTGCCCCTGAGGCAGGGCCTAGAGGTGAGCAGTTCTTC | CAPEAGPRGEQFF
- | - | TRBJ1-2 | TRBV19 | TGTGCCAGTACGTCGGTAGGGGGGACCCTCTATGGCTACACCTTC | CASTSVGGTLYGYTF
- | - | TRBJ1-1 | TRBV10-1 | TGCGCCAGCACCCCCGGTGGGCACATGAACACTGAAGCTTTCTTT | CASTPGGHMNTEAFF
- | - | TRBJ2-4 | TRBV3-1/TRBV3-2 | TGTGCCAGCAGCCAAGCCATCGGCAGCAAAAACATTCAGTACTTC | CASSQAIGSKNIQYF
- | - | TRBJ1-1 | TRBV21-1 | TGTGCCAGCAGCAAAGATGCGGGATGCTTCCCTGAAGCTTTCTTT | CASSKDAGCFPEAFF
- | - | TRBJ1-4 | TRBV7-8 | TGTGCCAGCAGCTTAGCGGGGAGCTTAACTAATGAAAAACTGTTTTTT | CASSLAGSLTNEKLFF
few | TRBD2 | TRBJ2-5 | TRBV4-1 | TGCGCCAGCAGCCAAGTAACGGGAGGGACCCAGTACTTC | CASSQVTGGTQYF
- | - | TRBJ2-1 | TRBV19 | TGTGCCAGTTGGGGCGGAAAGGGCAATGAGCAGTTCTTC | CASWGGKGNEQFF